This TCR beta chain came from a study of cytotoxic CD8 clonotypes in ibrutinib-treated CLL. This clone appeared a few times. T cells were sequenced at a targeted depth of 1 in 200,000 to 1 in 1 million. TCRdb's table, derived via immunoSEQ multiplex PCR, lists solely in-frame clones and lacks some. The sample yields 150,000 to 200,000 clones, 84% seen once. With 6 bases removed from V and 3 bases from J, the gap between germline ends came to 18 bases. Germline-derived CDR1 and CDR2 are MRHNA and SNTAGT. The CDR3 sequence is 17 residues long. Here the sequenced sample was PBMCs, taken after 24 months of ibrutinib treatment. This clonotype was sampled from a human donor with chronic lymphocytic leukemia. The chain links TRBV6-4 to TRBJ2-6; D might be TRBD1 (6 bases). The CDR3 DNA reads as TGTGCCAGCAGCGTGGCAGGGGATGTGGTTGGGGCCAACGTCCTGACTTTC. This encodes CASSVAGDVVGANVLTF.